The present entry profiles one TCR beta chain with its context. Its antigen is not identified. This entry is derived from a study of radiotherapy plus CTLA-4 blockade in lung cancer. Whole-study context: Around 19% of enrolled patients responded objectively, and roughly 30% had disease control.

Assay: immunoSEQ multiplex PCR; the TCRdb copy retains only in-frame clones and omits some. The sample carries 64,000 or so clones, roughly 76% recorded once. CDR3 length equals 16 residues. CDR1 is LNHNV and CDR2 is YYDKDF in the germline V gene (reference sequence). V was pared by 2 bases and J by 4 bases, with 7 bases of the junction left unmatched. Regarding the study as a whole: Subsequent to radiotherapy plus ipilimumab, tumor-derived TCR clones underwent expansion in blood.

Chemo-refractory metastatic non-small-cell lung cancer patients were treated with focal radiation plus CTLA-4 blockade with ipilimumab. This sequence originates from a human donor with non-small cell lung cancer whose response to radiotherapy plus ipilimumab could not be evaluated. Sequenced material: peripheral blood, taken from a patient treated with radiotherapy plus ipilimumab. The V call is TRBV15, the J call TRBJ2-1, with 8 bases that match TRBD2. CDR3 in DNA: TGTGCCACCAGCAGACCAACTAGCGGACCTTACAATGAGCAGTTCTTC. This gives the protein CATSRPTSGPYNEQFF.